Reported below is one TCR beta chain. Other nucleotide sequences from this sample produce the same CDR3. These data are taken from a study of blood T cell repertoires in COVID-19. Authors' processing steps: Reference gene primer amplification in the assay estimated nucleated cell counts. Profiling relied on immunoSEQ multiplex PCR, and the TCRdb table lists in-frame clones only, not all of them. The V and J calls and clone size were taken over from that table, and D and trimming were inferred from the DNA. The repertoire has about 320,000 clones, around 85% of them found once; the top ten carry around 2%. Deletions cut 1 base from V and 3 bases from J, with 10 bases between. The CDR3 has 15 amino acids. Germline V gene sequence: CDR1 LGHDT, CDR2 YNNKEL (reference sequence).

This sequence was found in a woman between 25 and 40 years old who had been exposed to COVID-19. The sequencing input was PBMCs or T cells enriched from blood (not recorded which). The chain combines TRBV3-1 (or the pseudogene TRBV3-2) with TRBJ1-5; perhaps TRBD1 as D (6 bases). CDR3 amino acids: CASSQGQGSNQPQHF. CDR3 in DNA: TGTGCCAGCAGCCAAGGGCAGGGGTCCAATCAGCCCCAGCATTTT.